Following are 5 T cell receptor beta chains from one sample sequenced in a study of T cells in localized non-small cell lung cancer. Assay: immunoSEQ multiplex PCR; the TCRdb copy retains only in-frame clones and omits some. Of approximately 7,000 clones listed, more than 35% are singletons. The source was lung tumor tissue, collected before any cancer treatment. The receptors come from a man between 35 and 75 years old with stage III lung adenocarcinoma.

This clone is labeled as medium-sized (0.01 to 0.1%). The chain employs TRBV1 and TRBJ2-1; TRBD2 reflects the table's D call only, with no check against the DNA. TRBV1 is flagged as a pseudogene. The CDR3 is 18 residues long. The CDR3 nucleotides read TGCGCCAGCAGCCCGAATAGCGGACTAGCATTCTCCTACAATGAGCAGTTCTTC. Its translation is CASSPNSGLAFSYNEQFF.

The chain links TRBV2 to TRBJ2-7, with a possible D match to TRBD2 (5 bases). The CDR3 length is 12 residues. Germline CDR1 SNHLY, CDR2 FYNNEI. V was shortened by 6 bases and J by 5 bases, with 11 bases between the two germline ends. The CDR3 region is CASRPGGHEQYF. DNA of the CDR3: TGTGCCAGCAGGCCTGGAGGCCACGAGCAGTACTTC.

This clone is labeled as medium-sized (0.01 to 0.1%). The CDR3 loop is CASSDSLAGFRDTQYF. CDR3 DNA sequence: TGTGCCAGCAGTGATTCGCTAGCGGGATTCAGAGATACGCAGTATTTT. This chain uses TRBV6-8 with TRBJ2-3, with 9 bases lining up with TRBD2. Germline trimming cut 5 bases from V and 5 bases from J; bases unmatched to any gene: 11. CDR3 size: 16 residues. CDR1 and CDR2 (germline): MNHGY, SAAAGT.

The chain is built from TRBV29-1 and TRBJ2-2; 8 bases agree with TRBD2. CDR1 SQVTM and CDR2 ANQGSEA come from the germline V gene. The length of the CDR3 is 15 residues. V was pared by 4 bases and J by 4 bases, with 8 bases of the junction left unmatched. The CDR3 DNA follows: TGCAGCGTTGTTCCGGGACTAGTCTCCACCGGGGAGCTGTTTTTT. Its translation is CSVVPGLVSTGELFF.

The J gene is TRBJ1-6, the V gene TRBV7-5. TRBV7-5 corresponds to a pseudogene. The CDR3 totals 15 residues. CDR3 loop: CASGDPGRLNSPLHF. In DNA, the CDR3 is TGTGCCAGCGGCGATCCCGGTAGGCTTAATTCACCCCTCCACTTT.